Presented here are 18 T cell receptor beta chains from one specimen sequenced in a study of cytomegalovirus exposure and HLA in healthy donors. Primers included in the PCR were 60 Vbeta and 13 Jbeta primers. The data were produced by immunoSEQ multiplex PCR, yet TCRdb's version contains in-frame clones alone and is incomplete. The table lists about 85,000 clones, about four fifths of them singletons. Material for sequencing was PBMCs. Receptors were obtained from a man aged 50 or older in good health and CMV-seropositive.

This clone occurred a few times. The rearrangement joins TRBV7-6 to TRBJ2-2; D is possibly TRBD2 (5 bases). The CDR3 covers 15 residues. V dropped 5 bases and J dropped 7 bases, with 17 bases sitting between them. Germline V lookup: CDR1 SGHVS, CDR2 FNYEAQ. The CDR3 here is CASSPGRIRSGELFF. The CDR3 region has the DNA TGTGCCAGCAGCCCGGGAAGAATTAGGAGCGGGGAGCTGTTTTTT.

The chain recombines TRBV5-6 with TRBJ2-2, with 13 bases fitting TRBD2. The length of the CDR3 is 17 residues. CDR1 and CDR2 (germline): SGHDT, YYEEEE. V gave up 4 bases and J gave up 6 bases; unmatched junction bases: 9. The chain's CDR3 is CASSPGLAGVLSGELFF. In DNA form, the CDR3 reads TGTGCCAGCAGCCCTGGACTAGCGGGAGTCCTCTCCGGGGAGCTGTTTTTT.

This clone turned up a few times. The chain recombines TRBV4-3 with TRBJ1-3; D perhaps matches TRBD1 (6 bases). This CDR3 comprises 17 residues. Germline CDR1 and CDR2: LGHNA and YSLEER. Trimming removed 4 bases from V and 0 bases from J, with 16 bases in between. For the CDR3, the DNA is TGCGCCAGCAGCCTTGCCTACAGGGTCAACTCTGGAAACACCATATATTTT. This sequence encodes CASSLAYRVNSGNTIYF.

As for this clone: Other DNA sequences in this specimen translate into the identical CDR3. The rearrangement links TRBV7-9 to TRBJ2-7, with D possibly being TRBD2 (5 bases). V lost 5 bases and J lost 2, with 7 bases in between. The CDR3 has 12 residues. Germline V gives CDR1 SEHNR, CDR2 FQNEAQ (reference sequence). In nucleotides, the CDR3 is TGTGCCAGCAGCCCGGAGGCCTACGAGCAGTACTTC. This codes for CASSPEAYEQYF.

The CDR3 nucleotides read TGCACCAGCAGCCAAGAGGGGACTAGCGGGAGGGAAGGGCAATACAATGAGCAGTTCTTC. This encodes CTSSQEGTSGREGQYNEQFF. The chain joins TRBV1 to TRBJ2-1; TRBD2, the table's D call, lacks a check against the DNA. TRBV1 is a documented pseudogene. This CDR3 has 20 residues.

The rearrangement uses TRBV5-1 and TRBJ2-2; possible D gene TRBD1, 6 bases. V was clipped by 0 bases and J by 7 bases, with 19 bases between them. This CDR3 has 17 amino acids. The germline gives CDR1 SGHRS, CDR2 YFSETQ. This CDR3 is CASSLARGPDSVGELFF. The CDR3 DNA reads TGCGCCAGCAGCTTGGCCAGGGGACCGGACTCGGTCGGGGAGCTGTTTTTT.

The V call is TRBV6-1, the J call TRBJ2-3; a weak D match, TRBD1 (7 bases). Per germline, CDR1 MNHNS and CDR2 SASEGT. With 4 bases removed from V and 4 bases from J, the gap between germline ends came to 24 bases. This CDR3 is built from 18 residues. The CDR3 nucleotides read TGTGCCAGCAGTGTGGAGGGGGCGATTTTAAATGGCGCAGATACGCAGTATTTT. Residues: CASSVEGAILNGADTQYF.

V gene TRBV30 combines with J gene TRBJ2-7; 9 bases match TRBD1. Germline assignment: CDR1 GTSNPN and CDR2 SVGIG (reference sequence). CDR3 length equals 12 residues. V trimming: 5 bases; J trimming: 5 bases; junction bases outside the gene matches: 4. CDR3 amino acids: CAWGTGMDEQYF. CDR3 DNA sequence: TGTGCCTGGGGGACAGGGATGGACGAGCAGTACTTC.

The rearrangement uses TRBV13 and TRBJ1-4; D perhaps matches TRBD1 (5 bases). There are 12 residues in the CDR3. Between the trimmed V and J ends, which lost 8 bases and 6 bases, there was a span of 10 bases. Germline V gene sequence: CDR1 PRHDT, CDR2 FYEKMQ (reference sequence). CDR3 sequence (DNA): TGTGCCAGCTCAGGACAAGATGAAAAACTGTTTTTT. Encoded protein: CASSGQDEKLFF.

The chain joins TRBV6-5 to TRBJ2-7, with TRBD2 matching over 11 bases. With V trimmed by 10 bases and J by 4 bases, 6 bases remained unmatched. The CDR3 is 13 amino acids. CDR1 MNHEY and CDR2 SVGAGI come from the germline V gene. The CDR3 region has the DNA TGTGCCACTTCGGGACTAGCGGTTTACGAGCAGTACTTC. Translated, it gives CATSGLAVYEQYF.

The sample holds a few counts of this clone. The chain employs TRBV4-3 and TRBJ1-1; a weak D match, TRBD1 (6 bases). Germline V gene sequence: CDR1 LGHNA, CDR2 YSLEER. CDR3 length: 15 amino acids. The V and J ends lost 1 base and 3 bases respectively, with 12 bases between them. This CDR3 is CASSQGFGGHTEAFF. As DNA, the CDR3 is TGCGCCAGCAGCCAAGGTTTTGGGGGCCACACTGAAGCTTTCTTT.

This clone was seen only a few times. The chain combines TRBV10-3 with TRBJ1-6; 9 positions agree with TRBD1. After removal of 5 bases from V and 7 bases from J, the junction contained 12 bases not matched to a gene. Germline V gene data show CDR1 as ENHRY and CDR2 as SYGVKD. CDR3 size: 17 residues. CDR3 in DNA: TGTGCCATCAGTCCAGGGACAGGGACAGGGATCAATTCACCCCTCCACTTT. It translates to CAISPGTGTGINSPLHF.

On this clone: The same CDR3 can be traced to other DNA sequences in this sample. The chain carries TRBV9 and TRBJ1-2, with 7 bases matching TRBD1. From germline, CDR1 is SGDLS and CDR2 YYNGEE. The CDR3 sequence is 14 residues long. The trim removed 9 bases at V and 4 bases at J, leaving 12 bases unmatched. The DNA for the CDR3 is TGTGCCACCTCCCCGGGGCAGGGGGGCTATGGCTACACCTTC. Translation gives CATSPGQGGYGYTF.

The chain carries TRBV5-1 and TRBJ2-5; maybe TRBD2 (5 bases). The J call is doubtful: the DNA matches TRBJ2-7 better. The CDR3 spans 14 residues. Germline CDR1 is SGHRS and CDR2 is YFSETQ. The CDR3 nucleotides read TGCGCCAGCAGCCCTCGGACTGGAAACTACGAGCAGTACTTC. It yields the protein CASSPRTGNYEQYF.

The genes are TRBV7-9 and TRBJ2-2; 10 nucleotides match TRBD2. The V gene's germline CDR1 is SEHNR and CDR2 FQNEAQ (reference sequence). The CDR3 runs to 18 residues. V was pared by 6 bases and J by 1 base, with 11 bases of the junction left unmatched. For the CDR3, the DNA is TGTGCCAGCAGTCGTTATAGCGGGAGGCCAGTGAACACCGGGGAGCTGTTTTTT. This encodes CASSRYSGRPVNTGELFF.

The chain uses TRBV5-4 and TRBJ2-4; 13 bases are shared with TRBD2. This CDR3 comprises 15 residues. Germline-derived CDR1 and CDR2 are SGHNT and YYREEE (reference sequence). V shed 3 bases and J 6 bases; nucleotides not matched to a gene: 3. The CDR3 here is CASSSGLAGANIQYF. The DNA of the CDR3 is TGTGCCAGCAGCTCCGGACTAGCGGGAGCAAACATTCAGTACTTC.

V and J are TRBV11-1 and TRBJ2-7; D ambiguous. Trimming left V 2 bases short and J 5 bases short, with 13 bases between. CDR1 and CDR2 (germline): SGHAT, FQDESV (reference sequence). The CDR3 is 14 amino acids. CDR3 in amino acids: CASSLLEETHEQYF. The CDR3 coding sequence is TGTGCCAGCAGCTTACTTGAGGAAACCCACGAGCAGTACTTC.

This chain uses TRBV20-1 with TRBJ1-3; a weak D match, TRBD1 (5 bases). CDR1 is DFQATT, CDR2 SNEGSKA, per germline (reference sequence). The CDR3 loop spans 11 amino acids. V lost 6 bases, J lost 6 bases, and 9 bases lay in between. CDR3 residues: CSATTVNTIYF. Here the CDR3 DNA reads TGCAGTGCAACGACAGTAAACACCATATATTTT.